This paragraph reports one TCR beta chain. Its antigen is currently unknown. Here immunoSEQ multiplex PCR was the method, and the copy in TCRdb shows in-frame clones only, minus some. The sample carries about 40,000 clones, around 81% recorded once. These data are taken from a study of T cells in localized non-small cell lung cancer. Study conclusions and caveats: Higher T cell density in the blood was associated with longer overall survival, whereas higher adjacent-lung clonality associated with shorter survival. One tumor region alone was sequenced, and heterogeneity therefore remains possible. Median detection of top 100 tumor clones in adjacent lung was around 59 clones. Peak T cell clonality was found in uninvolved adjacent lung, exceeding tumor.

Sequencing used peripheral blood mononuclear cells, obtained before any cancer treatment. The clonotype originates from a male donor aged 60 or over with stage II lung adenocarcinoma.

CDR3 coding DNA: TGTGCCACCAGCAGAGATAAGGCCCTAGCTGGAAACACCATATATTTT. It is translated as CATSRDKALAGNTIYF. The rearrangement uses TRBV15 and TRBJ1-3, with unresolved D. Trimming removed 0 bases at V and 2 bases at J, with 11 bases between. The CDR3 totals 16 residues. Germline V CDR1 and CDR2: LNHNV, YYDKDF (reference sequence).